This T cell receptor (beta chain) comes out of a study of blood T cell repertoires in COVID-19. In its sample, this clone was seen once. In the authors' methods: Cell counts per sample came from amplifying reference gene primers. Sequenced by immunoSEQ multiplex PCR; TCRdb stores in-frame clones only, minus some. V and J calls plus clone size are reproduced from that table; the DNA served to infer D and trimming. The sample lists under 85,000 clones, roughly 82% occurring once. Sample: peripheral blood. The source of this sequence is a man in his fifties with acute or convalescent COVID-19.

The CDR3 loop reads CASSPGGSFYAGNTIYF. DNA for the CDR3: TGTGCCAGCAGCCCGGGGGGATCGTTTTACGCTGGAAACACCATATATTTT. J is TRBJ1-3 and V is TRBV5-4; D might be TRBD1 (5 bases). Between the trimmed V and J ends, which lost 4 bases and 2 bases, there was a span of 19 bases. The CDR3 covers 17 residues. CDR1 and CDR2 from the germline V gene are SGHNT and YYREEE (reference sequence).